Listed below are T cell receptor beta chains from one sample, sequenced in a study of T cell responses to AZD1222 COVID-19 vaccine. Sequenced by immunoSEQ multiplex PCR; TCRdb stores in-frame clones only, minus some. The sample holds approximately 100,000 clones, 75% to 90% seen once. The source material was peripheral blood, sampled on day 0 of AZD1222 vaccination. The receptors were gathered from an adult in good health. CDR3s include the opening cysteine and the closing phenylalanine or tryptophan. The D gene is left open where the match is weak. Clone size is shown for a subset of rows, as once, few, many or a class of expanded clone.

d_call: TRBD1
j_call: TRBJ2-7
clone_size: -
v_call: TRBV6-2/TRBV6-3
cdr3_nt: TGTGCCAGCAGTTACGGGGGGACAGGGGCCTACGAGCAGTACTTC
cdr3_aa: CASSYGGTGAYEQYF

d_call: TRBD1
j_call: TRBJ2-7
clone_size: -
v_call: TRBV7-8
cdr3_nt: TGTGCCAGCAGCTTACCAGGGGGAGAGAGGGAGCAGTACTTC
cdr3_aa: CASSLPGGEREQYF

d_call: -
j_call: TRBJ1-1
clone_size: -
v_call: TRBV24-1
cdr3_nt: TGTGCCACCAGCGGCGATAGGGACACTGAAGCTTTCTTT
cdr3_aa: CATSGDRDTEAFF

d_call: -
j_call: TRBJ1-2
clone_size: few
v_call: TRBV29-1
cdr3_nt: TGCAGCGTTTTCCGTGGGGACGGCTACACCTTC
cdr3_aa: CSVFRGDGYTF

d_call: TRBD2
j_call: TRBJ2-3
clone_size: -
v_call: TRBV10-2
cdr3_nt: TGCGCCAGCGCGGTTGGGACTAGCGGGAACACAGATACGCAGTATTTT
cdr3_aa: CASAVGTSGNTDTQYF

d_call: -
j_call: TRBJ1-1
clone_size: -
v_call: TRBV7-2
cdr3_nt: TGTGCCAGCAGCTTCGGGGGAGTGGTAAGGGAAGCTTTCTTT
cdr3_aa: CASSFGGVVREAFF

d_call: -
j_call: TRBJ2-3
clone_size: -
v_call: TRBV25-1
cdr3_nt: TGTGCCAGCAGTGAATACAGGGGAGGCACAGATACGCAGTATTTT
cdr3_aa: CASSEYRGGTDTQYF

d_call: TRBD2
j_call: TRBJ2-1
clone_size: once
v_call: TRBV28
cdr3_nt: TGTGCCAGCAGTTTATCGACTAGCGGGCTTTACAATGAGCAGTTCTTC
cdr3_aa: CASSLSTSGLYNEQFF

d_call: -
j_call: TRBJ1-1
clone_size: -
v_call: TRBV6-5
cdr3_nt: TGTGCCAGCAGTTACTCGTACAGTAACACTGAAGCTTTCTTT
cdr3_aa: CASSYSYSNTEAFF

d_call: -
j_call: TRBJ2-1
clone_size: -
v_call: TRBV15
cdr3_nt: TGTGCCACCCAAGAACGGGCCGTCGATGAGCAGTTCTTC
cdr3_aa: CATQERAVDEQFF

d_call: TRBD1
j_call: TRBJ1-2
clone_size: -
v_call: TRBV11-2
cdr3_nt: TGTGCCAGCAGCTTAAGTCAGGGACAGGCTTCCTATGGCTACACCTTC
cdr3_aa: CASSLSQGQASYGYTF

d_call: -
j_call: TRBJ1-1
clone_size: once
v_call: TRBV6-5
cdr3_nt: TGTGCCAGCAGCGACAACAGGGCGACCACTGAAGCTTTCTTT
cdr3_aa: CASSDNRATTEAFF

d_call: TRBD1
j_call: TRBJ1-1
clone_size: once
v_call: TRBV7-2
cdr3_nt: TGTGCCAGCAGCCCAGACAGGGCGAACACTGAAGCTTTCTTT
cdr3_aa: CASSPDRANTEAFF

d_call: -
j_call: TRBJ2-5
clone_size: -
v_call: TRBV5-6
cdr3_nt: TGTGCCAGCAGCCTGGGGGGGACACAAGAGACCCAGTACTTC
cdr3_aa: CASSLGGTQETQYF

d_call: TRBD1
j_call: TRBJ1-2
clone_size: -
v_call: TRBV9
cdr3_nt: TGTGCCAGCAGCGTAGCTGGGACAGAACTGCGGGGCTACACCTTC
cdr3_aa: CASSVAGTELRGYTF

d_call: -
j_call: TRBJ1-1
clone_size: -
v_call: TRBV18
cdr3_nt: TGTGCCAGCTCATTAAACCAGGGCCAGAACACTGAAGCTTTCTTT
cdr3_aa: CASSLNQGQNTEAFF

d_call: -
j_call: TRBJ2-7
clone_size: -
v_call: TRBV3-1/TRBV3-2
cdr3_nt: TGTGCCAGCAGCCAAGTACAGGGTACTGAGGTGATGAACGAGCAGTACTTC
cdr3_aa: CASSQVQGTEVMNEQYF

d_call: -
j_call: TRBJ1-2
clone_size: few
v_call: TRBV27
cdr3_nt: TGTGCCAGCAGTTTATACGGGGGGCGAGGTGGATATGGCTACACCTTC
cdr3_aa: CASSLYGGRGGYGYTF

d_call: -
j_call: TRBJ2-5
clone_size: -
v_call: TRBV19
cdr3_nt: TGTGCCAGTAGTAAGCAGACAGATATTGAGGAGACCCAGTACTTC
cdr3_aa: CASSKQTDIEETQYF

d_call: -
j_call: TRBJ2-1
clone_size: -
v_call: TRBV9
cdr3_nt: TGTGCCAGCAGCCTCGACCCCCGTGGTGAGCAGTTCTTC
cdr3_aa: CASSLDPRGEQFF

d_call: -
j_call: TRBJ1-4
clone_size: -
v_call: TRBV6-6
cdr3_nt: TGTGCCAGCAGGCCCGGGCTCAATGAAAAACTGTTTTTT
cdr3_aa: CASRPGLNEKLFF

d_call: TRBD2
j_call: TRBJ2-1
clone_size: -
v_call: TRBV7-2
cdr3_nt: TGTGCCAGCAGCCCACTAGCGGGGGGGTACAATGAGCAGTTCTTC
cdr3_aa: CASSPLAGGYNEQFF

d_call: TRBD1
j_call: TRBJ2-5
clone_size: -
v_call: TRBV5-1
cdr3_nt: TGCGCCAGCAGCTTGGTACAGGGGCAGGAGACCCAGTACTTC
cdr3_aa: CASSLVQGQETQYF

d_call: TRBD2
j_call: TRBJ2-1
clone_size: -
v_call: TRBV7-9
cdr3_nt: TGTGCCAGCAGCTCGGGACTAGCGGGAGTCTACAATGAGCAGTTCTTC
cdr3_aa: CASSSGLAGVYNEQFF

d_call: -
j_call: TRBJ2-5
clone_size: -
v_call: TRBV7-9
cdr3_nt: TGTGCCAGCAGCTCGGCCCGGGACCCCCGAATGGAGACCCAGTACTTC
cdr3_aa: CASSSARDPRMETQYF

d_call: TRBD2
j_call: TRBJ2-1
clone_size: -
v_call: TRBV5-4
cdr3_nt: TGTGCCAGCAGTACTAGCGGGGCCTCCTACAATGAGCAGTTCTTC
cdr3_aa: CASSTSGASYNEQFF

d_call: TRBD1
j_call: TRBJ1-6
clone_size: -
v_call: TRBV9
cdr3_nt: TGTGCCAGCAGCGTAGATCGGGGACAGAATAATTCACCCCTCCACTTT
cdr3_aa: CASSVDRGQNNSPLHF

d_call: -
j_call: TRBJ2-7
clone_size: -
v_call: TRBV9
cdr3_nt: TGTGCCAGCAGCCGGGACGGGACCTACGAGCAGTACTTC
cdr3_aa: CASSRDGTYEQYF

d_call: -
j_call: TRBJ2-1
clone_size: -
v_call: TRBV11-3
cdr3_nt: TGTGCCAGCAGCTTAGATAGAGGGTTTTCTGCGAATGAGCAGTTCTTC
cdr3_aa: CASSLDRGFSANEQFF

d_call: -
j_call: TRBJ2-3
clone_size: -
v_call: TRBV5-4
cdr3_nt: TGTGCCAGCAGCTTGGTAGGCACAGATACGCAGTATTTT
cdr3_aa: CASSLVGTDTQYF

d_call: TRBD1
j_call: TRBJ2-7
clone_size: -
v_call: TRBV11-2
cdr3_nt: TGTGCCAGCAGCTATACAGGGGGCGGGAACTACGAGCAGTACTTC
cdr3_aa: CASSYTGGGNYEQYF

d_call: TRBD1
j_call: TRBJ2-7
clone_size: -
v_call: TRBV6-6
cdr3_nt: TGTGCCAGCAGTCGGGACAGGGTCTACGAGCAGTACTTC
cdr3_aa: CASSRDRVYEQYF

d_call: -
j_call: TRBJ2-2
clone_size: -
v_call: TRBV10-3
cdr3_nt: TGTGCCATCAGTGAGTCGATCAGGGACACCGGGGAGCTGTTTTTT
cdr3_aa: CAISESIRDTGELFF